What follows are 25 T cell receptor beta chains derived from one specimen sequenced in a study of blood T cell repertoires in COVID-19. Sequencing was performed with immunoSEQ multiplex PCR; in TCRdb, only in-frame clones are kept and a portion is missing. The sample includes approximately 60,000 clones, more than 80% seen only once; the top ten take about 15%. Material: peripheral blood. The receptor set was obtained from a man older than 75 with acute or convalescent COVID-19.

This clone is a singleton in its sample. For the CDR3, the DNA is TGTGCCAGCAGTTACCCCCGCAGCTATGGCTACACCTTC. It specifies CASSYPRSYGYTF. The chain is built from TRBV6-5 and TRBJ1-2, with D unclear. Germline V gene lookup returns CDR1 MNHEY and CDR2 SVGAGI. V was shortened by 2 bases and J by 4 bases, with 8 bases between the two germline ends. This CDR3 region has 13 residues.

V usage is TRBV12-3 or TRBV12-4 and J usage is TRBJ1-1, with TRBD1 identical over 8 bases. This CDR3 is 13 amino acids long. After removal of 6 bases from V and 8 bases from J, the junction contained 8 bases not matched to a gene. The CDR3 DNA sequence: TGTGCCAGCAGATCTGGACAGGGAGGAGAAGCTTTCTTT. This codes for CASRSGQGGEAFF.

The chain is built from TRBV7-8 and TRBJ1-2, with D maybe TRBD1 (5 bases). Germline assignment: CDR1 SGHVS and CDR2 FQNEAQ. CDR3 length equals 14 residues. V dropped 5 bases and J dropped 1 base, with 11 bases sitting between them. The DNA of the CDR3 is TGTGCCAGCAGCCCTAGACAGCTTAACTATGGCTACACCTTC. This translates into CASSPRQLNYGYTF.

The chain employs TRBV6-2 or TRBV6-3 and TRBJ2-2, with D possibly matching TRBD2 (6 bases). This CDR3 has 17 amino acids. Looked up from germline, CDR1 is MNHEY and CDR2 is SVGEGT. The ends were cut back, 2 bases at V and 1 base at J, with 14 bases in the middle. CDR3 bases: TGTGCCAGCAGTTACGCGGGGTTGCACTTGAACACCGGGGAGCTGTTTTTT. Amino acid sequence: CASSYAGLHLNTGELFF.

This clone was picked up a small number of times. This rearrangement joins TRBV5-8 to TRBJ1-4; TRBD1 aligns across 9 bases. Trimming took 4 bases from V and 0 from J; bases not matched to a gene: 1. This CDR3 has 15 amino acids. The germline V gene has CDR1 SGHTS and CDR2 YDEGEE. CDR3 region: CASSTGGATNEKLFF. Written as DNA, the CDR3 is TGTGCCAGCAGCACAGGGGGCGCAACTAATGAAAAACTGTTTTTT.

V gene TRBV3-1 (or the pseudogene TRBV3-2) combines with J gene TRBJ1-1, with TRBD1 as a possible D gene (6 bases). The CDR3 loop spans 14 amino acids. Trimming shortened V by 4 bases and J by 4 bases, and 13 bases separated the two germline ends. Germline CDR1 LGHDT, CDR2 YNNKEL (reference sequence). CDR3: CASSPRTVGTEAFF. The CDR3 nucleotides read TGTGCCAGCAGCCCAAGGACAGTCGGCACTGAAGCTTTCTTT.

This clone was seen just once. V is TRBV11-2 and J is TRBJ1-3, with D uncertain. Deletions cut 5 bases from V and 8 bases from J, with 10 bases between. This CDR3 contains 12 residues. The V gene's germline CDR1 is SGHAT and CDR2 FQNNGV. CDR3 loop: CASSPRRDTIYF. The CDR3 bases are TGTGCCAGCAGCCCTCGGCGGGACACCATATATTTT.

V usage is TRBV28 and J usage is TRBJ1-2; possibly TRBD1 for D (5 bases). Germline V gene lookup returns CDR1 MDHEN and CDR2 SYDVKM. CDR3 length equals 12 residues. V lost 5 bases, J lost 5 bases, and 9 bases lay in between. The CDR3 here is CASSGGHYGYTF. The CDR3 nucleotides are TGTGCCAGCAGTGGTGGACATTATGGCTACACCTTC.

The V and J genes are TRBV6-1 and TRBJ1-4, with TRBD1 identical over 7 bases. Trimming at V came to 1 base and at J to 8 bases, leaving 7 bases not matched to a gene. The length of the CDR3 is 15 residues. The germline V gene encodes CDR1 MNHNS and CDR2 SASEGT. Here the CDR3 reads CASSEGGQGVEKLFF. DNA of the CDR3: TGTGCCAGCAGTGAAGGGGGCCAGGGGGTAGAAAAACTGTTTTTT.

This clone was found once. This chain uses TRBV19 with TRBJ2-3; 8 nucleotides align to TRBD2. The CDR3 contains 14 residues. Germline values: CDR1 LNHDA, CDR2 SQIVND (reference sequence). V lost 6 bases, J lost 5 bases, and 7 bases stayed unmatched. DNA of the CDR3: TGTGCCAGTAGGGAGCGGGGGCTGGGAGATACGCAGTATTTT. It translates to CASRERGLGDTQYF.

The chain's CDR3 is CASSTSGGSDTQYF. The CDR3 DNA is TGTGCCAGCAGCACCAGCGGGGGTTCAGATACGCAGTATTTT. This rearrangement joins TRBV7-9 to TRBJ2-3; 8 positions agree with TRBD2. J was trimmed by 4 bases and V by 5 bases; bases with no gene match: 5. The length of the CDR3 is 14 residues. Looked up from germline, CDR1 is SEHNR and CDR2 is FQNEAQ (reference sequence).

The chain employs TRBV11-2 and TRBJ2-3, with TRBD2 identical over 10 bases. Germline trimming cut 4 bases from V and 3 bases from J; bases unmatched to any gene: 1. This CDR3 is built from 14 residues. CDR1 is SGHAT, CDR2 FQNNGV, per germline. The CDR3 loop reads CASSSSGGTDTQYF. Written as DNA, the CDR3 is TGTGCCAGCAGCTCTAGCGGGGGAACAGATACGCAGTATTTT.

This clone was detected a few times. V usage is TRBV25-1 and J usage is TRBJ1-1, with 9 nucleotides matching TRBD1. Germline CDR1 MGHDK, CDR2 SYGVNS. V shed 8 bases and J 3 bases; nucleotides not matched to a gene: 4. This CDR3 spans 13 amino acids. CDR3: CASGWTGDTEAFF. CDR3 nucleotide sequence: TGTGCCAGCGGATGGACAGGGGACACTGAAGCTTTCTTT.

The gene calls are TRBV7-2 and TRBJ1-4; D call uncertain. This CDR3 spans 14 amino acids. Looked up from germline, CDR1 is SGHTA and CDR2 is FQGNSA. V was trimmed by 5 bases and J by 8 bases, leaving 15 bases between them. CDR3 residues: CASSRGSGGEKLFF. The DNA for the CDR3 is TGTGCCAGCAGCCGCGGATCCGGAGGGGAAAAACTGTTTTTT.

The gene calls are TRBV6-5 and TRBJ2-7, with 11 bases identical to TRBD2. This CDR3 is built from 15 residues. Germline V lookup: CDR1 MNHEY, CDR2 SVGAGI. Trimming at V came to 5 bases and at J to 4 bases, leaving 7 bases not matched to a gene. The DNA for the CDR3 is TGTGCCAGCAGTATAAGACTAGCGGGGATATACGAGCAGTACTTC. Its translation: CASSIRLAGIYEQYF.

The chain's CDR3 is CASSFTGPDTQYF. CDR3 sequence (DNA): TGTGCCAGCAGTTTTACAGGCCCAGATACGCAGTATTTT. The chain links TRBV12-3 or TRBV12-4 to TRBJ2-3, with D maybe TRBD1 (5 bases). CDR3 length: 13 residues. V dropped 3 bases and J dropped 4 bases, with 8 bases sitting between them.

The gene calls are TRBV2 and TRBJ2-3, with 8 bases that match TRBD2. The J segment lost 0 bases and the V segment lost 1 base, leaving 6 bases of the junction unmatched. This CDR3 spans 17 amino acids. Germline V gene lookup returns CDR1 SNHLY and CDR2 FYNNEI. CDR3 protein: CASSEGKRGRSTDTQYF. The CDR3 nucleotides are TGTGCCAGCAGTGAAGGGAAGCGGGGGAGGAGCACAGATACGCAGTATTTT.

V is TRBV19 and J is TRBJ1-1; 7 nucleotides align to TRBD1. The CDR3 extends over 13 amino acids. Unmatched junction bases numbered 4, after V lost 5 bases and J lost 4 bases. Germline V CDR1 and CDR2: LNHDA, SQIVND (reference sequence). CDR3 residues: CASSPDRATEAFF. CDR3 sequence (DNA): TGTGCCAGTAGTCCCGACAGGGCCACTGAAGCTTTCTTT.

This chain uses TRBV3-1 (or the pseudogene TRBV3-2) with TRBJ1-3; possible D gene TRBD1, 6 bases. V dropped 1 base and J dropped 0 bases, with 10 bases sitting between them. The CDR3 runs 16 residues. Per the germline V gene, CDR1 is LGHDT and CDR2 is YNNKEL (reference sequence). Here the CDR3 DNA reads TGTGCCAGCAGCCAAGCCCGGACAGTCTCTGGAAACACCATATATTTT. This translates into CASSQARTVSGNTIYF.

The chain carries TRBV5-1 and TRBJ1-1, with D possibly being TRBD1 (5 bases). Looked up from germline, CDR1 is SGHRS and CDR2 is YFSETQ. The V end lost 4 bases, the J end lost 1 base, and 11 bases lay between the germline ends. The length of the CDR3 is 14 residues. The CDR3 sequence is CASSTGRQNTEAFF. The CDR3 coding sequence is TGCGCCAGCAGCACAGGACGGCAGAACACTGAAGCTTTCTTT.

The rearrangement links TRBV5-1 to TRBJ2-2; D is perhaps TRBD2 (6 bases). The CDR3 loop spans 17 amino acids. Germline lookup yields CDR1 SGHRS and CDR2 YFSETQ. The V gene lost 3 bases and the J gene lost 6 bases, with 21 bases spanning the gap. The CDR3 sequence is CASSSLPGGAAAGELFF. CDR3 bases: TGCGCCAGCAGCTCTCTACCCGGGGGAGCGGCCGCCGGGGAGCTGTTTTTT.

This chain connects TRBV7-8 to TRBJ1-1; D gene ambiguous. Trimming took off 1 base at V and 4 bases at J, with 10 bases between the two ends. The CDR3 loop spans 14 amino acids. The germline V gene has CDR1 SGHVS and CDR2 FQNEAQ. The CDR3 spells CASSLGGEGTEAFF. The CDR3 coding sequence is TGTGCCAGCAGCTTAGGCGGGGAGGGCACTGAAGCTTTCTTT.

The chain carries TRBV7-9 and TRBJ2-1; D gene ambiguous. The CDR3 loop spans 14 amino acids. V was shortened by 5 bases and J by 2 bases, with 10 bases between the two germline ends. Germline CDR1 reads SEHNR; CDR2 reads FQNEAQ (reference sequence). For the CDR3, the DNA is TGTGCCAGCAGCCCGTTCAGCGCCTACAATGAGCAGTTCTTC. This sequence encodes CASSPFSAYNEQFF.

The sample holds a few counts of this clone. The rearrangement uses TRBV7-2 and TRBJ1-2, with a possible D match to TRBD1 (5 bases). The germline V gene encodes CDR1 SGHTA and CDR2 FQGNSA. CDR3 length equals 15 residues. V lost 2 bases and J lost 2, with 12 bases in between. The CDR3 protein is CASSLKGPLNYGYTF. CDR3 coding DNA: TGTGCCAGCAGCTTAAAGGGGCCCTTAAACTATGGCTACACCTTC.

CDR3 DNA sequence: TGTGCCAGCAGCTTAGGACTAGCGGGGGGGCGTAATCGTGAGACCCAGTACTTC. It codes for CASSLGLAGGRNRETQYF. The V gene is TRBV5-4, the J gene TRBJ2-5, with 15 bases matching TRBD2. The germline V gene has CDR1 SGHNT and CDR2 YYREEE (reference sequence). This CDR3 is built from 18 residues. V gave up 2 bases and J gave up 5 bases; unmatched junction bases: 10.